These 21 T cell receptor beta chains were all obtained from the same sample, sequenced in a study of blood T cell repertoires in COVID-19. Some clones are missing from TCRdb's copy, which holds only in-frame ones; the method was immunoSEQ multiplex PCR. Of over 250,000 clones listed, 70% to 90% are singletons. The sequenced sample consisted of PBMCs or T cells enriched from blood (not recorded which). These receptor sequences come from a woman younger than 45 who had recovered from COVID-19.

The count of this clone is one. This sequence joins TRBV9 and TRBJ1-6; D gene unclear. The CDR3 runs 15 residues. CDR1 is SGDLS, CDR2 YYNGEE, per germline. V dropped 0 bases and J dropped 7 bases, with 11 bases sitting between them. CDR3: CASSVDGRRNSPLHF. CDR3 DNA: TGTGCCAGCAGCGTAGACGGCAGGAGGAATTCACCCCTCCACTTT.

J is TRBJ1-4 and V is TRBV9; D not certain. The CDR3 extends over 15 amino acids. Germline CDR1 SGDLS, CDR2 YYNGEE. V dropped 0 bases and J dropped 5 bases, with 11 bases sitting between them. CDR3 nucleotide sequence: TGTGCCAGCAGCGTAGGGGGAGGATTGAATGAAAAACTGTTTTTT. Translating it yields CASSVGGGLNEKLFF.

This clone has a single count. The chain carries TRBV9 and TRBJ2-1; D might be TRBD2 (6 bases). Germline values: CDR1 SGDLS, CDR2 YYNGEE. The CDR3 covers 15 residues. The ends were cut back, 0 bases at V and 6 bases at J, with 13 bases in the middle. CDR3 nucleotides: TGTGCCAGCAGCGTAGTAGCGGCAGGCTTCAATGAGCAGTTCTTC. Its translation: CASSVVAAGFNEQFF.

This clone was seen a few times. V and J are TRBV2 and TRBJ2-7; TRBD1 is a possible D gene (5 bases). Looked up from germline, CDR1 is SNHLY and CDR2 is FYNNEI. CDR3 size: 15 residues. Trimming cost V 4 bases and J 6 bases, with 19 bases left between them. CDR3: CASSAGLVLNAEQYF. The CDR3 nucleotides read TGTGCCAGCAGTGCAGGGCTAGTTTTGAACGCCGAGCAGTACTTC.

The V and J genes are TRBV11-3 and TRBJ2-1, with 9 bases lining up with TRBD1. CDR1 SGHNT and CDR2 YENEEA come from the germline V gene. The V segment lost 6 bases and the J segment 1 base; nucleotides outside the gene matches: 10. This CDR3 is 17 amino acids long. The CDR3 spells CASSRSPGQGSYNEQFF. Written as DNA, the CDR3 is TGTGCCAGCAGTCGATCCCCGGGACAGGGATCCTACAATGAGCAGTTCTTC.

The CDR3: CASSEGWMRANEKLFF. In DNA, the CDR3 is TGTGCCAGCAGCGAGGGTTGGATGCGGGCAAATGAAAAACTGTTTTTT. This chain uses TRBV9 with TRBJ1-4; D uncertain. This CDR3 comprises 16 residues. V was cut by 3 bases and J by 5 bases, with 17 bases left in between. Germline V lookup: CDR1 SGDLS, CDR2 YYNGEE.

The chain links TRBV3-1 (or the pseudogene TRBV3-2) to TRBJ2-7; TRBD2 matches 7 bases. After removal of 5 bases from V and 0 bases from J, the junction contained 7 bases not matched to a gene. This CDR3 spans 15 amino acids. CDR1 and CDR2 from the germline V gene are LGHDT and YNNKEL (reference sequence). The CDR3 protein is CASSYASGSSYEQYF. CDR3 sequence (DNA): TGTGCCAGCAGCTACGCTAGCGGAAGCTCCTACGAGCAGTACTTC.

In the case of this clone: At one of its ends the junction is not consistent with the germline gene, which may arise from a read error. The chain has TRBV5-5 and TRBJ1-2, with D possibly TRBD1 on 5 matching bases. The CDR3 contains 14 residues. Germline V gives CDR1 SGHKS, CDR2 YYEKEE (reference sequence). DNA for the CDR3: TGTGCCAGCGGCTTGTCGACAGTTCAGGATGGCTACACCTTC. Translating it yields CASGLSTVQDGYTF.

This chain connects TRBV19 to TRBJ1-2, with TRBD1 identical over 10 bases. V trimming: 6 bases; J trimming: 0 bases; junction bases outside the gene matches: 10. Looked up from germline, CDR1 is LNHDA and CDR2 is SQIVND (reference sequence). The CDR3 is 17 amino acids. The CDR3 region has the DNA TGTGCCAGTAGAGGAAGACAGGGGGCTGAACCTAACTATGGCTACACCTTC. It yields the protein CASRGRQGAEPNYGYTF. Variable domain in full (rest from reference TRBV19 and TRBJ1-2): DGGITQSPKYLFRKEGQNVTLSCEQNLNHDAMYWYRQDPGQGLRLIYYSQIVNDFQKGDIAEGYSVSREKKESFPLTVTSAQKNPTAFYLCASRGRQGAEPNYGYTFGSGTRLTVV.

The chain couples TRBV7-9 to TRBJ1-2; D perhaps matches TRBD1 (5 bases). This CDR3 region has 15 residues. Trimming shortened V by 1 base and J by 0 bases, and 9 bases separated the two germline ends. CDR1 is SEHNR and CDR2 is FQNEAQ in the germline V gene (reference sequence). Here the CDR3 reads CASSLEAGTNYGYTF. The CDR3 region has the DNA TGTGCCAGCAGCTTAGAGGCAGGGACTAACTATGGCTACACCTTC.

The rearrangement links TRBV10-2 to TRBJ1-2; no definite D call. The germline V and J ends were trimmed by 2 bases and 0 bases, with 7 bases remaining between them. Germline V gene data show CDR1 as WSHSY and CDR2 as SAAADI. The CDR3 spans 14 residues. The DNA of the CDR3 is TGCGCCAGCAGTGAGACGGGAGCTAACTATGGCTACACCTTC. This encodes CASSETGANYGYTF.

The chain employs TRBV29-1 and TRBJ2-2, with D perhaps TRBD2 (6 bases). The germline gives CDR1 SQVTM, CDR2 ANQGSEA. Deletions cut 7 bases from V and 4 bases from J, with 16 bases between. CDR3 size: 14 residues. In nucleotides, the CDR3 is TGCAGCGCCCAAACGGGGGACCTCACCGGGGAGCTGTTTTTT. It yields the protein CSAQTGDLTGELFF.

This chain links TRBV19 with TRBJ2-3, with 8 bases lining up with TRBD1. Germline CDR1 LNHDA, CDR2 SQIVND (reference sequence). The CDR3 has 15 residues. The J segment lost 4 bases and the V segment lost 5 bases, leaving 8 bases of the junction unmatched. CDR3 in amino acids: CASSVFRGRSDTQYF. In nucleotides, the CDR3 is TGTGCCAGTAGTGTCTTCAGGGGGCGATCAGATACGCAGTATTTT. Complete variable domain (other parts from reference TRBV19 and TRBJ2-3): DGGITQSPKYLFRKEGQNVTLSCEQNLNHDAMYWYRQDPGQGLRLIYYSQIVNDFQKGDIAEGYSVSREKKESFPLTVTSAQKNPTAFYLCASSVFRGRSDTQYFGPGTRLTVL.

V gene TRBV10-3 combines with J gene TRBJ2-1, with 8 nucleotides matching TRBD2. Germline CDR1 reads ENHRY; CDR2 reads SYGVKD. V dropped 2 bases and J dropped 8; count of bases not matched to a gene: 8. This CDR3 is built from 15 residues. The CDR3 is CAISEPLSGSYEQFF. In DNA form, the CDR3 reads TGTGCCATCAGTGAGCCCCTAAGCGGGAGCTATGAGCAGTTCTTC.

This chain joins TRBV18 and TRBJ1-4; TRBD1 matches 7 bases. The CDR3 sequence is 13 residues long. V shed 4 bases, J shed 6 bases, and the junction held 2 bases outside the gene matches. Germline assignment: CDR1 KGHSH and CDR2 LQKENI. The CDR3 DNA sequence: TGTGCCAGCTCACAGGGGGCAGATGAAAAACTGTTTTTT. Translation: CASSQGADEKLFF.

This clone appeared a few times. This chain links TRBV2 with TRBJ2-7; possibly TRBD1 for D (5 bases). The CDR3 is 16 residues long. V lost 0 bases to trimming and J lost 2 bases, with 14 bases between them. Germline loops: CDR1 SNHLY, CDR2 FYNNEI. CDR3 DNA sequence: TGTGCCAGCAGTGAAGCTCGTAAGGGGTTCACCTACGAGCAGTACTTC. Its protein is CASSEARKGFTYEQYF.

The chain joins TRBV5-4 to TRBJ2-1, with D tentatively TRBD1 (6 bases). This CDR3 spans 15 amino acids. V gave up 0 bases and J gave up 7 bases, with 14 bases separating them. Germline values: CDR1 SGHNT, CDR2 YYREEE (reference sequence). CDR3 nucleotide sequence: TGTGCCAGCAGCTTGGAATGGGGGCGCCTGAATGAGCAGTTCTTC. Translating it yields CASSLEWGRLNEQFF.

This chain uses TRBV6-5 with TRBJ1-2, with D maybe TRBD1 (5 bases). Germline V lookup: CDR1 MNHEY, CDR2 SVGAGI. Trimming took off 0 bases at V and 7 bases at J, with 12 bases between the two ends. The CDR3 sequence is 14 residues long. CDR3 protein: CASSYSAGGVGYTF. The CDR3 DNA sequence: TGTGCCAGCAGTTACTCCGCCGGAGGGGTTGGCTACACCTTC.

This CDR3 is CASSNHQVLLGELFF. The CDR3 nucleotides read TGTGCCAGCAGTAACCATCAGGTACTTCTCGGGGAGCTGTTTTTT. This sequence joins TRBV2 and TRBJ2-2; no clear D gene. The CDR3 is 15 residues long. CDR1 is SNHLY and CDR2 is FYNNEI in the germline V gene. The V end was cut by 5 bases, the J end by 7 bases, with 17 bases between.

The rearrangement joins TRBV6-4 to TRBJ2-7; a possible D gene is TRBD1 (5 bases). V was pared by 2 bases and J by 0 bases, with 11 bases between. The CDR3 runs 15 residues. Germline CDR1 reads MRHNA; CDR2 reads SNTAGT. The CDR3 region is CASSDGNRFSYEQYF. The CDR3 DNA follows: TGTGCCAGCAGTGACGGAAACAGGTTCTCCTACGAGCAGTACTTC.

This chain joins TRBV6-6 and TRBJ1-5; D is uncertain. V gave up 5 bases and J gave up 0 bases, with 17 bases separating them. CDR3 length: 17 amino acids. Germline values: CDR1 MNHNY, CDR2 SVGAGI (reference sequence). DNA of the CDR3: TGTGCCAGCAGTCCAGATATCCCCTCGTATAGCAATCAGCCCCAGCATTTT. It translates to CASSPDIPSYSNQPQHF.